Following are 15 T cell receptor beta chains from one sample sequenced in a study of blood T cell repertoires in COVID-19. Sequencing used immunoSEQ multiplex PCR; TCRdb keeps in-frame clones, though not all of them. Counted here are hundreds of thousands of clones, approximately 90% occurring once; the ten biggest clones make up approximately 1.7%. The material sequenced was PBMCs or T cells enriched from blood (not recorded which). These receptors were collected from a man aged 40-50 years who had recovered from COVID-19.

This clone was observed once. The chain is built from TRBV6-5 and TRBJ1-2; 8 bases line up with TRBD1. From germline, CDR1 is MNHEY and CDR2 SVGAGI. The CDR3 runs 13 residues. The junction had 4 bases not matched to a gene; V was cut back by 8 bases and J by 2 bases. CDR3 nucleotides: TGTGCCAGCCGGACAGGGACGAACTATGGCTACACCTTC. It codes for CASRTGTNYGYTF.

This chain uses TRBV5-1 with TRBJ1-4; tentatively, D is TRBD1 (6 bases). From germline, CDR1 is SGHRS and CDR2 YFSETQ. The CDR3 contains 14 residues. The V end was cut by 4 bases, the J end by 4 bases, with 11 bases between. The CDR3 sequence is CASSLDRFNEKLFF. Written as DNA, the CDR3 is TGCGCCAGCAGCCTGGACAGATTTAATGAAAAACTGTTTTTT.

The V call is TRBV28, the J call TRBJ2-7; TRBD1 is a possible D gene (5 bases). Trimming shortened V by 6 bases and J by 5 bases, and 11 bases separated the two germline ends. This CDR3 spans 12 amino acids. The V gene's germline CDR1 is MDHEN and CDR2 SYDVKM. The CDR3 here is CASSQVGDEQYF. As DNA, the CDR3 is TGTGCCAGCAGCCAGGTAGGGGACGAGCAGTACTTC. Based on the CDR3 plus reference TRBV28 and TRBJ2-7, the full variable domain is DVKVTQSSRYLVKRTGEKVFLECVQDMDHENMFWYRQDPGLGLRLIYFSYDVKMKEKGDIPEGYSVSREKKERFSLILESASTNQTSMYLCASSQVGDEQYFGPGTRLTVT.

The J gene is TRBJ2-2, the V gene TRBV27; TRBD1 might be the D (6 bases). From germline, CDR1 is MNHEY and CDR2 SMNVEV (reference sequence). V lost 5 bases, J lost 6 bases, and 16 bases lay in between. This CDR3 spans 15 amino acids. The CDR3 nucleotides are TGTGCCAGCAGTACAGGGATTATGAAGCCCGGGGAGCTGTTTTTT. This translates into CASSTGIMKPGELFF.

This clone is a singleton in its sample. J is TRBJ1-1 and V is TRBV18; a possible D gene is TRBD1 (5 bases). The CDR3 spans 12 residues. The ends were cut back, 6 bases at V and 1 base at J, with 6 bases in the middle. Germline values: CDR1 KGHSH, CDR2 LQKENI. The CDR3 protein is CASSQGNTEAFF. CDR3 in DNA: TGTGCCAGCTCCCAGGGGAACACTGAAGCTTTCTTT.

This clone occurred once. Other DNA sequences in the same sample also yield this CDR3. This chain uses TRBV9 with TRBJ2-7; 8 positions agree with TRBD2. V trimming: 1 base; J trimming: 2 bases; junction bases outside the gene matches: 2. Germline lookup yields CDR1 SGDLS and CDR2 YYNGEE. This CDR3 has 14 residues. The CDR3 loop is CASSVLAGPYEQYF. CDR3 sequence (DNA): TGTGCCAGCAGCGTACTAGCGGGTCCCTACGAGCAGTACTTC.

This chain joins TRBV7-6 and TRBJ1-3; no reliable D call. V lost 0 bases and J 0 bases, leaving 9 bases between the germline ends. The V gene's germline CDR1 is SGHVS and CDR2 FNYEAQ. The CDR3 runs 16 residues. CDR3 DNA sequence: TGTGCCAGCAGCTTAGCGCTACCGGGCTCTGGAAACACCATATATTTT. Protein: CASSLALPGSGNTIYF.

V and J are TRBV6-5 and TRBJ2-1; D may be TRBD1 (5 bases). The CDR3 runs to 15 residues. Trimming cost V 5 bases and J 3 bases, with 14 bases left between them. Germline lookup yields CDR1 MNHEY and CDR2 SVGAGI. This chain's CDR3 is CASSPDRINYNEQFF. The CDR3 DNA reads as TGTGCCAGCAGTCCCGACAGAATCAACTACAATGAGCAGTTCTTC.

This chain uses TRBV7-2 with TRBJ2-7; TRBD2 is a possible D gene (5 bases). The CDR3 is 14 amino acids. The germline V gene encodes CDR1 SGHTA and CDR2 FQGNSA. V was cut by 2 bases and J by 1 base, with 9 bases left in between. The CDR3 here is CASSLLDLSYEQYF. In DNA form, the CDR3 reads TGTGCCAGCAGCTTATTGGACTTATCCTACGAGCAGTACTTC.

This clone appeared many times. The V and J genes are TRBV11-3 and TRBJ1-1; 8 bases match TRBD1. CDR3 length equals 13 residues. With 8 bases clipped from V and 6 bases from J, the junction kept 8 bases outside the gene matches. Germline V gene data show CDR1 as SGHNT and CDR2 as YENEEA. The CDR3 loop reads CASSPGGRAEAFF. CDR3 coding DNA: TGTGCCAGCTCCCCAGGGGGCCGAGCTGAAGCTTTCTTT.

This rearrangement joins TRBV6-4 to TRBJ2-2; a weak D match, TRBD1 (6 bases). CDR1 is MRHNA, CDR2 SNTAGT, per germline. The CDR3 length is 14 residues. Trimming cost V 5 bases and J 7 bases, with 14 bases left between them. The CDR3 bases are TGTGCCAGCAGTTCACAGGGACGGAACGGGGAGCTGTTTTTT. It codes for CASSSQGRNGELFF.

CDR3 in amino acids: CASSLDRGQGNQPQHF. The CDR3 DNA is TGTGCCAGCAGCTTAGACAGGGGGCAAGGCAATCAGCCCCAGCATTTT. This chain joins TRBV5-5 and TRBJ1-5; TRBD1 matches 10 bases. This CDR3 region has 16 residues. V trimming: 2 bases; J trimming: 2 bases; junction bases outside the gene matches: 4. Germline V lookup: CDR1 SGHKS, CDR2 YYEKEE (reference sequence).

The rearrangement links TRBV5-1 to TRBJ2-5; possibly TRBD2 for D (6 bases). The germline V gene encodes CDR1 SGHRS and CDR2 YFSETQ. The germline V and J ends were trimmed by 1 base and 1 base, with 14 bases remaining between them. The CDR3 runs to 16 residues. The CDR3 coding sequence is TGCGCCAGCAGCTTGATGGTCGGGGGTTCCCAAGAGACCCAGTACTTC. Its protein product is CASSLMVGGSQETQYF.

The CDR3 sequence is CASSLRSGVGQPQHF. The DNA of the CDR3 is TGTGCCAGCAGCTTAAGGAGCGGGGTCGGTCAGCCCCAGCATTTT. The chain uses TRBV7-2 and TRBJ1-5; D is undetermined. Germline V gene lookup returns CDR1 SGHTA and CDR2 FQGNSA. The V end was cut by 2 bases, the J end by 6 bases, with 14 bases between. This CDR3 has 15 residues.

The J gene is TRBJ2-5, the V gene TRBV5-4, with 9 bases fitting TRBD2. CDR1 and CDR2 from the germline V gene are SGHNT and YYREEE (reference sequence). The CDR3 sequence is 15 residues long. V was pared by 3 bases and J by 5 bases, with 8 bases of the junction left unmatched. The chain's CDR3 is CASSSGLATSETQYF. The CDR3 DNA reads as TGTGCCAGCAGCTCGGGACTAGCTACCTCGGAGACCCAGTACTTC. Full variable domain (remainder filled in from reference TRBV5-4 and TRBJ2-5): ETGVTQSPTHLIKTRGQQVTLRCSSQSGHNTVSWYQQALGQGPQFIFQYYREEENGRGNFPPRFSGLQFPNYSSELNVNALELDDSALYLCASSSGLATSETQYFGPGTRLLVL.